This TCR beta chain was captured by sequencing in a study of cytomegalovirus exposure and HLA in healthy donors listed by TCRdb under 2017. Notes on the research overall: In an earlier analysis of 587 of the donors, 250 to 350 Gb of sequence data and about 110 million unique TCR beta sequences from 180 million or so T cells were reported. An early release that covered roughly 600 HLA-typed donors contained around 300 gigabases of sequencing data and 65 million to 100 million unique TCR sequences. The genetic ancestry cluster associated with self-reported Caucasian donors included about four fifths of the 398 genotyped donors. The study aimed to test whether signatures of past pathogen exposure could be identified by cataloging public T cell receptors. Using immunosequencing, the study profiled T cell repertoires from approximately 700 subjects and related those repertoires to cytomegalovirus serostatus. Along with the approximately 700-subject first cohort, a separate validation cohort of 120 different subjects was used. High-throughput TCR immunosequencing, statistical association of individual TCRs with disease status, and machine learning were combined to predict cytomegalovirus infection status. In a later analysis, previously published TCR beta repertoires from some 640 donors were re-analyzed and high-resolution HLA genotyping was added so that TCR occurrence patterns could be studied. In the later analysis, no new phenotypic data were used to find candidate immune exposures; instead, reliance was placed on TCR beta sequences and their occurrence across donors. An earlier analysis of approximately 500 of the donors applied high-throughput TCR beta sequencing to assess whether each TCR beta V gene segment acted as functional or pseudogenic. Donor age, sex, ethnicity and CMV serostatus were collected together with the repertoire data. A later genetic analysis took genome-wide SNP genotypes for about 55% of the 666 donors and used that subset as a discovery cohort. Every repertoire in the discovery cohort had been generated on one and the same sequencing platform. Both class I and class II loci were covered by HLA typing, at four-digit resolution. The number of donors typed differed by locus, with roughly 620-630 for A, B, C, DRB1 and DQB1, over 500 for DQA1, 600 to 610 for DPA1, and 400 to 490 for DPB1. Four to six DR-DQ haplotypes were handled as single units for association and clustering, since linkage in the cohort was strong. Among about 410 genotyped donors of the cohort, an average of approximately 200,000 unique TCR beta nucleotide sequences was sequenced per donor, of which 15% to 20% were non-productive. Points the paper makes about the study in general: In a later genetic analysis, a missense DCLRE1C variant was associated with V-gene and J-gene trimming of TCR beta chains, and the association was replicated in an independent cohort. It was suggested by the authors that the approach could potentially be generalized to other disease states and immunological phenotypes. Compared with equally common non-associated chains, HLA-associated TCR beta chains in a later analysis were more clonally expanded and had lower generation probabilities. In a later genetic analysis, fewer N-insertions in productive TCRs were reported among donors in an Asian-associated ancestry cluster than the 666-donor mean. The 87-base-pair reads could not distinguish some IMGT-functional V segments, including TRBV6-2 and TRBV6-3, so those segments were excluded. Because HLA typing was missing for some donors at each locus, association tests included only the typed subset. A total of 164 TCR beta chains were listed by the study as associated with cytomegalovirus. Only TCR beta chains were sequenced in this cohort, and the absence of alpha or paired-chain data limited detectable features. In a later analysis, TCR association rates were found to vary across HLA loci, with the most associated TCRs seen for DRB1 alleles and the fewest for HLA-C alleles. The earlier analysis of around 600 of the donors excluded roughly 17 rarely observed V segments, including chromosome 9 orphons, because counts were too low. Presence/absence analyses assumed roughly uniform sequencing depth across donors, an assumption that may not hold. Correlated functional status among segregating V segments might be attributable to linkage disequilibrium, but an unknown experimental factor could not be ruled out. According to a later analysis, most CMV-associated TCR beta chains appeared to be HLA-restricted, and the HLA associations seemed to be driven largely by CMV exposure. A cluster of highly shared sequence variants was judged likely to be a technical artifact of the sequencing pipeline. Cytomegalovirus status was reported to be diagnosed by the classifier with high specificity and sensitivity in both the original and validation cohorts. In a later analysis, some 18,000 TCR beta sequences were associated with specific HLA alleles at a false discovery rate of 0.05. Across donors, most TCR sequences were observed very rarely, whereas some public TCRs were present in many individuals. Several of the top co-occurrence clusters appeared to be linked to parvovirus B19, influenza, CMV and Epstein-Barr virus, according to a later analysis. A further reported finding was that TCR beta sequences accurately predicted the HLA-A and HLA-B alleles for most subjects in the first cohort. In vitro tests confirmed that a few of the cytomegalovirus-associated TCR beta chains recognize cytomegalovirus antigens. In an earlier analysis of some 540 of the donors, most TCR beta V segments appeared in productive rearrangements about 87% or about 30% of the time, broadly matching IMGT annotations. Strong co-occurrence of HLA alleles, especially DR and DQ, made assigning TCR associations to individual alleles difficult. Immune exposure information for the cohort was limited to CMV serostatus.

The cohort was made up of 650 to 700 healthy bone marrow donors. All cohort members were sampled while nominally healthy, although unrecorded immune exposures were likely present. The donor tested CMV seropositive, placing the donor among the approximately 290 seropositive members of the cohort. A peripheral blood sample was provided by each donor, and peripheral blood mononuclear cells were used for TCR beta sequencing. Genomic DNA was extracted from the blood cell samples with the Qiagen DNeasy Blood Extraction Kit. The CDR3 sequence holds 18 residues, the cysteine and phenylalanine included. Kept here is only the CDR3 DNA, which spans 54 bases and is read in frame from base 1. The germline V gene (reference sequence) supplies CDR1 SEHNR and CDR2 FQNEAQ. A note on this clone: Its antigen is not yet known. The junction differs from germline at one of its ends, possibly a read error.

The library relied on the immunoSEQ multiplex PCR assay. The multiplex PCR relied on a mix of 60 forward primers for TCR Vbeta segments and 13 reverse primers for TCR Jbeta segments. A multiplex PCR assay on genomic DNA amplified the CDR3 region of rearranged TCR beta genes. The amplified TCR beta libraries were sequenced on the Illumina HiSeq System as 87-base-pair reads. As for how the authors treated the data: In a later analysis, some 80 million unique TCR beta chains were counted across the approximately 640 repertoires, and around 11 million of these chains were shared by at least two donors. A nearest-neighbor algorithm error-corrected the raw reads and collapsed the reads into unique sequences, merging closely related sequences to remove PCR and sequencing errors. To assign V, D and J gene segments, CDR3 sequences were aligned to IMGT reference sequences. For a sequence to be retained, at least a six-nucleotide match to both a V gene segment and a J gene segment was required. A rearrangement counted as productive if the CDR3 had no stop codons and remained in frame with V and J, and every other rearrangement counted as non-productive. CDR3 was defined by IMGT convention, running from the second conserved V-encoded cysteine to the conserved J-encoded phenylalanine. Sequences without an unambiguous match to a single V gene segment were excluded from the earlier analysis of over 500 of the donors. In an earlier analysis of 450 to 700 of the donors, V segments were called functional above 56.7% productive rearrangements and were called segregating when the between-donor standard deviation exceeded 5%. A statistical classification framework was developed to diagnose cytomegalovirus status using the catalog of TCR beta chain sequences. V and J gene assignment, in a later analysis, came from comparing TCR nucleotide sequences with IMGT/GENE-DB human TR gene sequences. Using the TCRdist pipeline, a later analysis assigned CDR3 sequences along with most-parsimonious VDJ recombination scenarios. In a later analysis, every TCR beta chain was defined by the combination of its CDR3 amino acid sequence and its V-gene family, and reads without a unique V-gene family were dropped. To address suspected cross-contamination and a sequencing artifact, a later analysis removed approximately 590 highly shared, low-generation-probability nucleotide sequences. In a later analysis, a clonal expansion index was calculated for each public chain from normalized within-repertoire ranks of inferred template counts. Generation probabilities in a later analysis came from a VDJ recombination model fitted to out-of-frame rearrangements, and those results were checked against IGoR. In a later analysis, hypergeometric tests were used to score TCR-TCR, TCR-HLA and TCR-CMV co-occurrence, with a repertoire-size bias correction applied to TCR pairs. In a later analysis, false discovery rates were estimated by permuting HLA or CMV assignments 20 times. In a later analysis, co-occurring TCRs were grouped with DBSCAN, and TCRdist sequence similarity was added when clustering was performed within HLA-allele-positive subsets. Co-occurrence clustering excluded repertoires with fewer than 30,000 or more than 120,000 public chains, plus five with anomalous nucleotide sharing. Here the immuneACCESS table is served through TCRdb, limited to in-frame sequences with V and J called. Missing clones are a known gap in these copies; in checked studies unresolved V genes cover under half, and the rest lacks a known reason. That table is the source of V, J and clone size, and D and trimming were worked out from the DNA. This sample gives 150,000 to 200,000 clones in total; 75% to 80% of them show up just once. The ten largest clonotypes hold over 13% of the sample.

The rearrangement joined TRBV7-9 to TRBJ2-7; 13 of the junction bases match TRBD2. The specimen was PBMCs. The clonotype was recovered from a middle-aged man in good health and CMV-seropositive. The CDR3 is CSSSGTSGAYLSSYEQYF. The nucleotide sequence is given as TGTTCCAGCAGCGGGACTAGCGGGGCCTACCTCTCCTCCTACGAGCAGTACTTC.